This T cell receptor (beta chain) was documented in a study of shared clonotypes between healthy human individuals. Findings and caveats of the study: The study found lower generation probabilities in non-shared clonotypes than in those shared by all four donors.

The genomic DNA of each subset was split evenly across several immunoSEQ plates. Sequencing used immunoSEQ multiplex PCR; TCRdb keeps in-frame clones, though not all of them. The table lists 2 million to 2.5 million clones, nearly 97% of them singletons. Notes on this clone: Its specificity is not known.

V was cut by 3 bases and J by 7 bases, with 20 bases left in between. This CDR3 has 16 amino acids. The germline V gene encodes CDR1 SGDLS and CDR2 YYNGEE. This TCR was recovered from a man between 18 and 29 years old in good health. The material sequenced was naive CD4+ T cells sorted from blood. Subset meaning: CD45RA+ positively selected. The genes are TRBV9 and TRBJ2-1; D is possibly TRBD2 (6 bases). CDR3 coding DNA: TGTGCCAGCAGCGGGACTCAGGCCCGGGGGAGGAATGAGCAGTTCTTC. Translating gives CASSGTQARGRNEQFF.